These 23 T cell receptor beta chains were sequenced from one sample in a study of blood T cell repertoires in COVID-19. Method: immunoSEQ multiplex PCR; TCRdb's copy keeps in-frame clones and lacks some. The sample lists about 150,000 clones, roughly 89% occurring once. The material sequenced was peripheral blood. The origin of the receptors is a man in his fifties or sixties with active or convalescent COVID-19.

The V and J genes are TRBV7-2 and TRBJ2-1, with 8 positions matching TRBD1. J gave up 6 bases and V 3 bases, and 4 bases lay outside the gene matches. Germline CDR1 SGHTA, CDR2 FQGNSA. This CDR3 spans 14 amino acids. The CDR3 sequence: CASSLGQALNEQFF. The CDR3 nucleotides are TGTGCCAGCAGCTTGGGACAGGCCCTCAATGAGCAGTTCTTC. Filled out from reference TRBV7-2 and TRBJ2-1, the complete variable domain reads GAGVSQSPSNKVTEKGKDVELRCDPISGHTALYWYRQSLGQGLEFLIYFQGNSAPDKSGLPSDRFSAERTGGSVSTLTIQRTQQEDSAVYLCASSLGQALNEQFFGPGTRLTVL.

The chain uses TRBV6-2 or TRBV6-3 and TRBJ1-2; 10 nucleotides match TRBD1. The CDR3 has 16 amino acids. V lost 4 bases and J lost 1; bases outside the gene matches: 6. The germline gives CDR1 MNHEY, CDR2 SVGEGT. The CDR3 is CASSSPGTGDNYGYTF. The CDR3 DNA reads TGTGCCAGCAGTTCGCCCGGGACAGGGGATAACTATGGCTACACCTTC.

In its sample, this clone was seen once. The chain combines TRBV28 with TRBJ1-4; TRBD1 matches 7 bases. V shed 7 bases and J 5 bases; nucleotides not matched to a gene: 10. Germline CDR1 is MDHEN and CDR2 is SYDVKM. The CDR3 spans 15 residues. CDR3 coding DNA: TGTGCCAGCAAGAGCGTACAGGGGAAGAATGAAAAACTGTTTTTT. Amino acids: CASKSVQGKNEKLFF.

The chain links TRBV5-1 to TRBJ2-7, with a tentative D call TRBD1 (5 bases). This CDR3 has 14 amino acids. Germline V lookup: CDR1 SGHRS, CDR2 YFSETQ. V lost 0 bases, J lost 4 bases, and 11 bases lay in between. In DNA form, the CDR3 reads TGCGCCAGCAGCTTGGATGCTGACAGATACGAGCAGTACTTC. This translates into CASSLDADRYEQYF.

The CDR3 spells CATGQAVDTQYF. CDR3 coding DNA: TGTGCCACGGGACAGGCTGTCGATACGCAGTATTTT. The chain couples TRBV6-6 to TRBJ2-3; 8 bases map to TRBD1. The CDR3 length is 12 residues. Germline trimming cut 10 bases from V and 6 bases from J; bases unmatched to any gene: 6. The germline V gene encodes CDR1 MNHNY and CDR2 SVGAGI (reference sequence).

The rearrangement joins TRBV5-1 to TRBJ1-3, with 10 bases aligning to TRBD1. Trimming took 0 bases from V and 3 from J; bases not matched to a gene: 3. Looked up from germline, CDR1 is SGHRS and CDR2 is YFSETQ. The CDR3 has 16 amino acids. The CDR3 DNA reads TGCGCCAGCAGCTTGGGACAGGGGGCAGGTGGAAACACCATATATTTT. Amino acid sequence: CASSLGQGAGGNTIYF.

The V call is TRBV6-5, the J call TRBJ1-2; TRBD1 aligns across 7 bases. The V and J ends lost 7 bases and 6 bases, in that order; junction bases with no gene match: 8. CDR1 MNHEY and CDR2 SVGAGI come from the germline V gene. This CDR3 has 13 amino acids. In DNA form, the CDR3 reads TGTGCCAGCATGGTAAGGGACAGCGATGGCTACACCTTC. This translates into CASMVRDSDGYTF.

The CDR3 DNA reads TGTGCCAGCACCCTCGCGGGGGGATTTCAGCCCCAGCATTTT. It yields the protein CASTLAGGFQPQHF. J is TRBJ1-5 and V is TRBV28, with D perhaps TRBD1 (5 bases). Germline CDR1 MDHEN, CDR2 SYDVKM. V was trimmed by 7 bases and J by 6 bases, leaving 16 bases between them. The CDR3 consists of 14 residues.

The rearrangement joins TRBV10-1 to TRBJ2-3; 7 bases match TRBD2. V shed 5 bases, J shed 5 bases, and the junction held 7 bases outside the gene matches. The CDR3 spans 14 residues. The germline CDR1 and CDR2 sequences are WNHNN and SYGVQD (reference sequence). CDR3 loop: CASSSGLVGDTQYF. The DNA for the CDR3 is TGCGCCAGCAGTAGCGGACTAGTTGGAGATACGCAGTATTTT.

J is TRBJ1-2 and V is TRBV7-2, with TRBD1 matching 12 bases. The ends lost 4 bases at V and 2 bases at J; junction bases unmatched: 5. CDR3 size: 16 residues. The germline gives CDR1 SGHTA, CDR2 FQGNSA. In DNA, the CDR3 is TGTGCCAGCAGCTCGGGACAGGGGGCCGGGAACTATGGCTACACCTTC. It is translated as CASSSGQGAGNYGYTF. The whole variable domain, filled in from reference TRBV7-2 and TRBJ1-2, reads GAGVSQSPSNKVTEKGKDVELRCDPISGHTALYWYRQSLGQGLEFLIYFQGNSAPDKSGLPSDRFSAERTGGSVSTLTIQRTQQEDSAVYLCASSSGQGAGNYGYTFGSGTRLTVV.

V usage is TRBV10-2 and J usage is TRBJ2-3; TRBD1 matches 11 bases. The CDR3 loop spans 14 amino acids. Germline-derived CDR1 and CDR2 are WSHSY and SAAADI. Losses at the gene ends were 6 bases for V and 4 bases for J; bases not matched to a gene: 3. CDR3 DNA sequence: TGCGCCAGCAGGGGGACAGGGGGTGCAGATACGCAGTATTTT. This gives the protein CASRGTGGADTQYF.

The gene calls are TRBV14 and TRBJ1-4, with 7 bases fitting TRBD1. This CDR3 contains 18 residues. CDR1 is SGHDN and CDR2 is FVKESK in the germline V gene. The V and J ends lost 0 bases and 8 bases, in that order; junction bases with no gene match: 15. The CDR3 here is CASSQDLTGARGGEKLFF. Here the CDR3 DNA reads TGTGCCAGCAGCCAAGATCTTACAGGGGCACGCGGAGGGGAAAAACTGTTTTTT.

CDR3 residues: CASSQGLGLEQYF. CDR3 nucleotides: TGTGCCAGCAGCCAGGGTCTAGGTCTCGAGCAGTACTTC. This chain joins TRBV3-1 (or the pseudogene TRBV3-2) and TRBJ2-7; no reliable D call. In germline, CDR1 is LGHDT, CDR2 YNNKEL (reference sequence). With 3 bases removed from V and 6 bases from J, the gap between germline ends came to 12 bases. The CDR3 contains 13 residues.

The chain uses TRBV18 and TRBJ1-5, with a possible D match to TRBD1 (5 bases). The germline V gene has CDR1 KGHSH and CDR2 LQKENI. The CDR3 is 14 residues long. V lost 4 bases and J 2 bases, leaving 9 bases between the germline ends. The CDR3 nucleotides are TGTGCCAGCTCACAGGGAGGGGGCAATCAGCCCCAGCATTTT. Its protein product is CASSQGGGNQPQHF.

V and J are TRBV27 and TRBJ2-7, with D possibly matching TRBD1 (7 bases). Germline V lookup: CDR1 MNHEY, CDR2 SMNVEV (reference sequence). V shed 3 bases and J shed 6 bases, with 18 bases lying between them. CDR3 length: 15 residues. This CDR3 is CASSFAGQRAIEQYF. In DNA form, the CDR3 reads TGTGCCAGCAGTTTTGCGGGACAGAGGGCGATCGAGCAGTACTTC.

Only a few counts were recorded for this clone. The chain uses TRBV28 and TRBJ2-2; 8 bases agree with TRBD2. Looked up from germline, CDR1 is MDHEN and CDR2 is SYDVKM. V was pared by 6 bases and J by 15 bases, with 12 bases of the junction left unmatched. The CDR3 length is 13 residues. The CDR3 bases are TGTGCCAGCAGCCAGCAGACTACCGGGAGGGTGTTTTTT. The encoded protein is CASSQQTTGRVFF.

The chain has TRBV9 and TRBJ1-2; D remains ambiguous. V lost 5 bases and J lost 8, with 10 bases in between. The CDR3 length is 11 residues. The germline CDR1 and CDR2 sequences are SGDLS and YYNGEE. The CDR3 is CASRASGGYTF. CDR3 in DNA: TGTGCCAGCAGAGCTTCGGGGGGCTACACCTTC.

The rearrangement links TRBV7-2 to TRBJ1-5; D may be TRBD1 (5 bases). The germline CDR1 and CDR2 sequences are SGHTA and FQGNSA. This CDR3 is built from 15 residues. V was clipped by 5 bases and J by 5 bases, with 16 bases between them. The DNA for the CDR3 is TGTGCCAGCAGCCCGGGACTCCGGATTGATCAGCCCCAGCATTTT. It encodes CASSPGLRIDQPQHF.

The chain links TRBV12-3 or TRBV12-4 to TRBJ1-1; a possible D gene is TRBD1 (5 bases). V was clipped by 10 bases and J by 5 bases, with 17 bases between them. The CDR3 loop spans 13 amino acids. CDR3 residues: CATSMGGVTEAFF. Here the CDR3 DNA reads TGTGCCACCTCTATGGGAGGGGTGACTGAAGCTTTCTTT.

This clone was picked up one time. The CDR3 here is CASSQDASGVGTDTQYF. The CDR3 bases are TGCGCCAGCAGCCAAGATGCTAGCGGGGTTGGTACAGATACGCAGTATTTT. This chain connects TRBV4-1 to TRBJ2-3, with 9 bases that match TRBD2. The CDR3 runs to 17 residues. V lost 0 bases, J lost 3 bases, and 7 bases stayed unmatched. CDR1 MGHRA and CDR2 YSYEKL come from the germline V gene.

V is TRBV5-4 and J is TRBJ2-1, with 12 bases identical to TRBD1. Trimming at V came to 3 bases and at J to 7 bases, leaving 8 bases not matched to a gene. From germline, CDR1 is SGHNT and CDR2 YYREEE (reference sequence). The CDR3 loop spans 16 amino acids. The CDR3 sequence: CASSSGTGGAGNEQFF. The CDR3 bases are TGTGCCAGCAGCTCCGGGACAGGGGGCGCGGGAAATGAGCAGTTCTTC.

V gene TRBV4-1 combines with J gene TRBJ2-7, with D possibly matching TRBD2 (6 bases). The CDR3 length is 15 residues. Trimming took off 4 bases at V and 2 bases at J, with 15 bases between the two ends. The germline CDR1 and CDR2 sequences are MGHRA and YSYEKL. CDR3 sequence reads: CASSLGGSRTYEQYF. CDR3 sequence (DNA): TGCGCCAGCAGCCTCGGGGGTAGTCGCACCTACGAGCAGTACTTC.

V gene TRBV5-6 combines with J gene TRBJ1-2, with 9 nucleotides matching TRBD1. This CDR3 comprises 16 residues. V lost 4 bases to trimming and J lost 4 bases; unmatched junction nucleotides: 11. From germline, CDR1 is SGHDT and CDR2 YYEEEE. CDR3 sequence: CASSLGTGYGGYGYTF. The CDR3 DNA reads TGTGCCAGCAGCCTTGGGACAGGGTACGGGGGCTATGGCTACACCTTC. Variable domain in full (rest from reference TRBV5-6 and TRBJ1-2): DAGVTQSPTHLIKTRGQQVTLRCSPKSGHDTVSWYQQALGQGPQFIFQYYEEEERQRGNFPDRFSGHQFPNYSSELNVNALLLGDSALYLCASSLGTGYGGYGYTFGSGTRLTVV.